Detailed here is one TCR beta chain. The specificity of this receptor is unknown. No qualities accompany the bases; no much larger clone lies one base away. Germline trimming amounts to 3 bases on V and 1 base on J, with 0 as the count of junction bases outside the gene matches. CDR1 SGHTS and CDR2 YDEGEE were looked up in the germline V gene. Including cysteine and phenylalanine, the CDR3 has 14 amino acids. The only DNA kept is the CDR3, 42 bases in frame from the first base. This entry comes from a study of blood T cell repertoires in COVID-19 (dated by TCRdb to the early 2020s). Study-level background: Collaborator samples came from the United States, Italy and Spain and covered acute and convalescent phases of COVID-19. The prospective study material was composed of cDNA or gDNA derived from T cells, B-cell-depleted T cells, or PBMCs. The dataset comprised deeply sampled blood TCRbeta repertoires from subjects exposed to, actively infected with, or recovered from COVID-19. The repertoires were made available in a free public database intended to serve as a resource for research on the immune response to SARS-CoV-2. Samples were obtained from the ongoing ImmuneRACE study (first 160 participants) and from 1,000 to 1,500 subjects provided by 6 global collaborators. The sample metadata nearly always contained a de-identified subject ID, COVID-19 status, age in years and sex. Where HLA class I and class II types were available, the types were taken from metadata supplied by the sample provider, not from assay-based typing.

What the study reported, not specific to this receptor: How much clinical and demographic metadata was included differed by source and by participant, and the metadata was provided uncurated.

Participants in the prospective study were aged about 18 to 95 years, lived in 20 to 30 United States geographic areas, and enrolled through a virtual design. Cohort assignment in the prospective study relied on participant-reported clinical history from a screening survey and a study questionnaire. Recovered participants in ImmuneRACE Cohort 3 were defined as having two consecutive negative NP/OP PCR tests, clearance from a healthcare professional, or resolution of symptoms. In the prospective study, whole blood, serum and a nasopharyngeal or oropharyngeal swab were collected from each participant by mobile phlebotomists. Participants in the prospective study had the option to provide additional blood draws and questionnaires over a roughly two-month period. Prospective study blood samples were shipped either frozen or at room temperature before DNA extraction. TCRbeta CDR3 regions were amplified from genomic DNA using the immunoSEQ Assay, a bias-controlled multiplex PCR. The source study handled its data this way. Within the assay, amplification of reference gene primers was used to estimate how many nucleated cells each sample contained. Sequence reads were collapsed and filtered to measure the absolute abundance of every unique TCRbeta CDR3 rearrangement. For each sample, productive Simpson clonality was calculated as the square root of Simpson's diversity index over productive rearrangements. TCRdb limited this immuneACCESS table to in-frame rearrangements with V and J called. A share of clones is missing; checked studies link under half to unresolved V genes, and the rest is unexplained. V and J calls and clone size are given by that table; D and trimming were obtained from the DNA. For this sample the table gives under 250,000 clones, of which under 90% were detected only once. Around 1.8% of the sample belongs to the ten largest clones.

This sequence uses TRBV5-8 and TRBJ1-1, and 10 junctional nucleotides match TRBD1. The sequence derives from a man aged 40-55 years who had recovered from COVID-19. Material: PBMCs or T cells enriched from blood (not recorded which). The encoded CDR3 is CASSWTGGNTEAFF. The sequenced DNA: TGTGCCAGCAGCTGGACAGGGGGGAACACTGAAGCTTTCTTT.